This TCR beta chain was obtained from a study of T cells in Graves' hyperthyroidism and ophthalmopathy (dated by TCRdb to between 2018 and 2021). As for the study more broadly: Peripheral blood samples were taken at the time of initial diagnosis, prior to any treatment. To identify distinguishing TCR V-J signatures, a discovery cohort of 100 or so patients was used, comprising some 45 with Graves' ophthalmopathy and roughly 60 with stable Graves' hyperthyroidism. Prospective prediction of ophthalmopathy was tested in an independent validation cohort of 18 to 20 hyperthyroidism patients and 17 patients who later progressed to ophthalmopathy. The roughly 94 discovery patients were randomly split 7:3 into training and test sets. Thyroid tissue and blood T-cell repertoires from several Graves' hyperthyroidism patients were also compared in the study. Following sampling, methimazole starting at 30 mg daily was given to hyperthyroidism patients, and high-dose intravenous methylprednisolone was given to ophthalmopathy patients. The paper describes TCR Vbeta CDR3 sequencing of 120 to 150 peripheral blood samples, made up of fewer than 50 ophthalmopathy patients, around 78 hyperthyroidism patients and around 17 progressor patients.

The TCR beta CDR3 regions were amplified from RNA transcripts. The TCR CDR3 was subjected to a first round of RT-PCR using the HTBI primer set and the Qiagen OneStep RT-PCR kit. Libraries were constructed in a second round of multiplex PCR, after which size selection and purification were performed. The libraries were sequenced on an Illumina HiSeq2000 using paired-end 100 bp reads. Under the source paper's analysis protocol: SOAPnuke was used to process the raw data, removing reads that contained adapters or uncalled bases, had a mean Phred below 15, or lacked an exact match to the constant primer or identifier. High-quality paired reads were merged using COPE v1.2.5, and each unique nucleotide sequence was defined as a clonotype. Clonotypes were aligned to IMGT TRBV, TRBD and TRBJ reference segments using MiTCR v1.1. Only V-J combinations with frequency above 0.0001, covering approximately 99% of repertoires, were analysed. A TCS score was defined as the ratio of F50 (clonal expansion) to E x V (chaos), with BLOSUM62-based TCRdist applied between CDR3 peptides within each V-J. Welch's t-statistics and random forest reduced roughly 500 V-J features to about 12, which were used in a naive Bayes classifier (R e1071). Using fastp at Q25 and MiXCR, TCRdb reprocessed the public reads and kept productive beta chains. A single entry per CDR3 protein holds the most common genes and DNA from its merged rows. TCRdb assigned the V and J calls; the authors' analysis was not used. The sample table holds some 570,000 distinct CDR3 sequences, of which approximately 17% were seen once. The biggest ten clones account for 15% to 20% of the sample.

This clonotype was picked up a small number of times. Its antigen has not been determined. Base qualities are not at hand, and no much larger clone is one base apart. V is cut by 5 bases and J by 6 bases, and the space between the germline ends is 19 bases. From the cysteine through the phenylalanine, the CDR3 covers 15 amino acids. Left in the record is the CDR3 DNA by itself, 45 bases read in frame from the first base. Ophthalmopathy patients had moderately to severely active disease, with a Clinical Activity Score of 3 or more, a NOSPECS grade of 4 or more, and a disease duration of less than 3 months. Exclusion was applied to patients with uncontrolled infections, other autoimmune diseases, pregnancy or lactation. Clinical symptoms, serum thyroxine and TRAb, thyroid ultrasound, and orbital computed tomography formed the basis for the diagnoses. PBMCs were separated from 8 to 10 ml of fresh peripheral blood using Ficoll-Paque density gradient centrifugation. Trizol reagent was used to extract total RNA, and RNA quality was then checked on an Agilent 2100 Bioanalyzer.

On the study overall, not on this receptor specifically: During validation, the model predicted progression to ophthalmopathy a median of about 5.9 months ahead of onset, with more than 55% sensitivity and around 72% specificity. No statistical method was used to set the sample size in advance, and investigators knew the group allocation. Ophthalmopathy was separated from stable hyperthyroidism by a 13 V-J signature model, with just over 85% sensitivity and about 81% specificity obtained in cross-validation and 80%/75% obtained in testing. Most expanded thyroid clonotypes (frequency above 0.001) were also detected in blood, suggesting blood repertoires may reflect thyroid immune responses.

The V and J genes are TRBV12-3 or TRBV12-4 and TRBJ1-1; the D gene remains uncertain. The sample consisted of blood. This receptor was obtained from a woman under 30 with Graves' ophthalmopathy. The nucleotides read TGTGCCAGCAGTCGCCTTACGGTCGGAACCGCTGAAGCTTTCTTT. It translates as CASSRLTVGTAEAFF.